The rows below give T cell receptor beta chains drawn from one sample of a study of blood T cell repertoires in COVID-19. Sequencing was performed with immunoSEQ multiplex PCR; in TCRdb, only in-frame clones are kept and a portion is missing. The sample lists some 250,000 clones; about 86% were seen once. Sample: peripheral blood. These TCRs come from a man older than 75 with acute or convalescent COVID-19. The CDR3 runs from the conserved cysteine through the conserved F or W. A D gene is named only where the DNA matches it firmly. Rows give clone size only sometimes, using once, few, many, or a class for an expanded clone.

CASSLRRQEAFF TGTGCCAGCAGTTTGAGGAGACAGGAAGCTTTCTTT NA TRBV28 NA TRBJ1-1
CSVLESSYNEQFF TGCAGCGTTTTAGAAAGCTCCTACAATGAGCAGTTCTTC NA TRBV29-1 few TRBJ2-1
CASSQDSTYEQYF TGTGCCAGCTCCCAGGACAGTACCTACGAGCAGTACTTC NA TRBV18 once TRBJ2-7
CATSRPGTETQYF TGTGCCACCAGCAGACCGGGAACAGAGACCCAGTACTTC NA TRBV15 NA TRBJ2-5
CASSWTAGVDSPLHF TGTGCCAGTAGTTGGACCGCAGGGGTCGATTCACCCCTCCACTTT NA TRBV19 NA TRBJ1-6
CASSPNWSSGSSYNEQFF TGTGCCAGCAGTCCCAATTGGTCCAGCGGGAGCTCCTACAATGAGCAGTTCTTC TRBD2 TRBV6-6 NA TRBJ2-1
CAIRRTKEGDTQYF TGTGCCATCAGAAGGACTAAAGAGGGAGATACGCAGTATTTT NA TRBV10-3 NA TRBJ2-3
CASSLIGNTGELFF TGTGCCAGCAGTCTGATCGGGAACACCGGGGAGCTGTTTTTT NA TRBV27 NA TRBJ2-2
CASSLQALRSSYNEQFF TGTGCCAGCAGTCTCCAAGCCTTAAGAAGCTCCTACAATGAGCAGTTCTTC NA TRBV27 NA TRBJ2-1
CASSPGDSSYEQYF TGTGCCAGCAGTCCAGGGGACAGCTCCTACGAGCAGTACTTC TRBD1 TRBV28 NA TRBJ2-7
CASKKLAGADTQYF TGTGCCAGCAAAAAACTAGCGGGAGCAGATACGCAGTATTTT TRBD2 TRBV6-5 NA TRBJ2-3
CASSPRAISYEQYF TGTGCCAGCTCACCGAGGGCGATTTCCTACGAGCAGTACTTC NA TRBV18 NA TRBJ2-7
CASSLVRSQLNTGELFF TGCGCCAGCAGCTTGGTGCGGTCACAACTAAACACCGGGGAGCTGTTTTTT NA TRBV5-1 NA TRBJ2-2
CASRRFRRGGEAFF TGTGCCAGCCGTCGGTTCCGAAGGGGTGGGGAAGCTTTCTTT NA TRBV28 once TRBJ1-1
CASSEARFRQPQHF TGTGCCAGCAGTGAAGCCAGGTTCCGGCAGCCCCAGCATTTT NA TRBV6-1 NA TRBJ1-5
CASSLPRTETRDNEQFF TGTGCCAGCAGCTTACCCCGGACCGAGACTAGGGACAATGAGCAGTTCTTC NA TRBV7-3 NA TRBJ2-1
CATSDTARDTTYNEQFF TGTGCCACCAGTGATACTGCCCGGGACACCACCTACAATGAGCAGTTCTTC NA TRBV24-1 NA TRBJ2-1
CASSLGQGTTRNTIYF TGTGCCAGCAGCCTCGGACAGGGGACCACACGAAACACCATATATTTT TRBD1 TRBV7-2 NA TRBJ1-3
CASSAPGGRSDTQYF TGCGCCAGCAGCGCGCCGGGGGGTCGGAGCGATACGCAGTATTTT TRBD2 TRBV5-1 NA TRBJ2-3
CASSLVEGQGLNTQYF TGCGCCAGCAGCTTGGTTGAGGGGCAAGGACTAAATACGCAGTATTTT NA TRBV5-1 NA TRBJ2-3
CASSQSLAGEIYEQYF TGCGCCAGCAGCCAATCACTAGCGGGAGAAATCTACGAGCAGTACTTC TRBD2 TRBV4-1 NA TRBJ2-7
CASSIGGQGAWNNQPQHF TGTGCCAGTAGTATTGGAGGGCAGGGGGCATGGAACAATCAGCCCCAGCATTTT TRBD1 TRBV19 NA TRBJ1-5
CASSGMGVSGEQYF TGCGCCAGCAGCGGAATGGGTGTCTCCGGGGAGCAGTACTTC NA TRBV5-1 NA TRBJ2-7
CASLRGQGANNYGYTF TGTGCCAGTCTAAGGGGACAGGGGGCAAATAACTATGGCTACACCTTC TRBD1 TRBV7-2 NA TRBJ1-2
CASSYDRANSPLHF TGTGCCAGCAGCTATGACAGGGCTAATTCACCCCTCCACTTT TRBD1 TRBV13 once TRBJ1-6
CASSDPQGPNEKLFF TGTGCCAGCAGTGACCCCCAGGGGCCTAATGAAAAACTGTTTTTT NA TRBV25-1 NA TRBJ1-4
CASSLGLREAANEQFF TGTGCCAGCAGCTTAGGGTTGCGGGAGGCGGCCAATGAGCAGTTCTTC TRBD2 TRBV7-9 few TRBJ2-1
CAWSRSSYNEQFF TGTGCCTGGAGCCGCAGCTCCTACAATGAGCAGTTCTTC NA TRBV30 once TRBJ2-1
CASSPLAGTGAGYTF TGTGCCAGCAGTCCACTCGCCGGGACAGGGGCTGGCTACACCTTC TRBD1 TRBV6-5 once TRBJ1-2
CASSRTTEAFF TGTGCCAGTAGCAGAACAACTGAAGCTTTCTTT NA TRBV19 NA TRBJ1-1
CASKMGQGTTGELFF TGTGCCAGCAAAATGGGACAGGGGACCACCGGGGAGCTGTTTTTT TRBD1 TRBV6-5 NA TRBJ2-2
CASSYDRGYGYTF TGTGCCAGCAGTTATGACAGGGGTTATGGCTACACCTTC TRBD1 TRBV6-2/TRBV6-3 few TRBJ1-2
CASSQAVKYF TGTGCCAGCAGCCAGGCTGTTAAGTACTTC NA TRBV2 NA TRBJ2-7
CAISKGTSAYEQFF TGTGCCATCAGCAAAGGGACTAGCGCGTATGAGCAGTTCTTC TRBD2 TRBV10-3 NA TRBJ2-1
CASRQAEIYNSPLHF TGTGCCAGCAGGCAGGCCGAAATCTATAATTCACCCCTCCACTTT NA TRBV3-1/TRBV3-2 NA TRBJ1-6
CASSPRTRYDEQFF TGTGCCAGCAGTCCCCGGACTAGGTACGATGAGCAGTTCTTC TRBD2 TRBV28 NA TRBJ2-1
CASSGQGDQAQHF TGTGCCAGCAGCGGACAGGGCGATCAGGCCCAGCATTTT TRBD1 TRBV5-4 NA TRBJ1-5
CASRGGTNEKLFF TGTGCCAGTAGAGGCGGGACTAATGAAAAACTGTTTTTT NA TRBV19 NA TRBJ1-4
CASSGDRAAFF TGTGCCAGCAGTGGGGACAGGGCGGCTTTCTTT TRBD1 TRBV2 NA TRBJ1-1
CSVLVGGQMNQPQHF TGCAGCGTTCTCGTTGGGGGACAGATGAATCAGCCCCAGCATTTT TRBD1 TRBV29-1 few TRBJ1-5
CASSSGTGGLLEQYF TGCGCCAGCAGCTCGGGGACAGGGGGCCTTCTCGAGCAGTACTTC TRBD1 TRBV5-1 NA TRBJ2-7
CASSRSSGTNEKLFF TGTGCCAGCAGCCGGTCTAGCGGGACAAATGAAAAACTGTTTTTT NA TRBV3-1/TRBV3-2 NA TRBJ1-4
CASSSRSGLADTQYF TGTGCCAGCAGTTCTCGAAGCGGACTAGCCGATACGCAGTATTTT TRBD2 TRBV6-2/TRBV6-3 NA TRBJ2-3
CASTREFGVNQPQHF TGTGCCAGCACCCGGGAGTTTGGGGTCAATCAGCCCCAGCATTTT NA TRBV2 NA TRBJ1-5
CASSLEGGKGTEAFF TGTGCCAGCAGCTTAGAGGGGGGGAAGGGCACTGAAGCTTTCTTT NA TRBV7-2 NA TRBJ1-1
CASSPPGQGRRRSEAFF TGTGCCAGTAGCCCTCCGGGACAGGGGCGTCGTCGGTCTGAAGCTTTCTTT TRBD1 TRBV19 NA TRBJ1-1
CASSPGQGYQETQYF TGTGCCAGCAGTCCGGGACAGGGATACCAAGAGACCCAGTACTTC TRBD1 TRBV3-1/TRBV3-2 NA TRBJ2-5